This T cell receptor (beta chain) originates from a study of cytomegalovirus exposure and HLA in healthy donors. Looking at the study overall: About 85 million unique TCRs from HLA-typed donors were held in an early release of data. Around 83% of a few hundred genotyped donors fell in the Caucasian-associated ancestry cluster. Whole-study findings and limits: It was reportedly the case that the classifier diagnosed cytomegalovirus status with high specificity and sensitivity.

PCR amplification relied on 60 Vbeta primers (plus 13 Jbeta primers). Sequencing used immunoSEQ multiplex PCR; TCRdb keeps in-frame clones, though not all of them. The table records around 19,000 clones, 84% of them present only once. As for this clone: What it recognizes is unknown.

What was sequenced was PBMCs. The clonotype comes from a human donor in good health.

CDR3 amino acids: CASSTLGQANTQYF. Here the CDR3 DNA reads TGTGCCAGCAGCACGCTAGGACAGGCTAATACGCAGTATTTT. This chain uses TRBV7-2 with TRBJ2-3; 7 bases align to TRBD1. Germline trimming cut 5 bases from V and 7 bases from J; bases unmatched to any gene: 9. The CDR3 covers 14 residues. Germline V gene sequence: CDR1 SGHTA, CDR2 FQGNSA.